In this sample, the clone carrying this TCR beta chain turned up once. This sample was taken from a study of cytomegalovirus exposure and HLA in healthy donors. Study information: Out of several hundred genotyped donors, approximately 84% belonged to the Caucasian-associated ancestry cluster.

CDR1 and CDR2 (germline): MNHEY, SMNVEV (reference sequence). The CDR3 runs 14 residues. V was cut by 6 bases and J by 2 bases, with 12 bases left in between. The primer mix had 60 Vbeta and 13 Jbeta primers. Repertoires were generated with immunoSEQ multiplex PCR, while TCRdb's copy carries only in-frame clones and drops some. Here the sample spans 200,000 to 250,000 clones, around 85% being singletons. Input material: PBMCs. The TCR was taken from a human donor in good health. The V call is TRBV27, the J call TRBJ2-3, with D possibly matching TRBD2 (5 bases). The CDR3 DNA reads TGTGCCAGCAGCCTGGCGGGCCCCACAGATACGCAGTATTTT. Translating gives CASSLAGPTDTQYF.